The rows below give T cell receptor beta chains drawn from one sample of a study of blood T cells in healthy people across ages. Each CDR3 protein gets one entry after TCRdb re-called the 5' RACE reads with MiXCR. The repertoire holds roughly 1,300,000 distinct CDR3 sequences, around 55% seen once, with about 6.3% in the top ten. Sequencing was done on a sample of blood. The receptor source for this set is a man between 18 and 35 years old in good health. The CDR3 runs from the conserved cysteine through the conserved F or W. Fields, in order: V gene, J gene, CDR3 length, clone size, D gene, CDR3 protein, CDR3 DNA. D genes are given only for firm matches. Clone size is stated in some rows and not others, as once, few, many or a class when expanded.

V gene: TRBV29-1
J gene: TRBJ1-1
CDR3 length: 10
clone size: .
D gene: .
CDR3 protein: CSVVMNEAFF
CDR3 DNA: TGCAGCGTTGTGATGAACGAAGCTTTCTTT

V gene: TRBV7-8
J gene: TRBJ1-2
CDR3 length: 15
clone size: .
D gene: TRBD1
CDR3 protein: CASRGLIQGAYGYTF
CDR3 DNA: TGTGCCAGCAGAGGTTTGATACAGGGGGCCTATGGCTACACCTTC

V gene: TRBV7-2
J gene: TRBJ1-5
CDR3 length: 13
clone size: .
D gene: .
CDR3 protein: CASSPNTNQPQHF
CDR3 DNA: TGTGCCAGCAGCCCTAACACTAATCAGCCCCAGCATTTT

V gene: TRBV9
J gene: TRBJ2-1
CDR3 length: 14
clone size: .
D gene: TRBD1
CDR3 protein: CASSVVDRNDEQFF
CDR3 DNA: TGTGCCAGCAGCGTGGTGGACAGGAACGATGAGCAGTTCTTC

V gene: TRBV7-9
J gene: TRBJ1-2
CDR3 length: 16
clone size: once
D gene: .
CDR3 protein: CASSSSGAGSVASYTF
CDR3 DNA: TGTGCCAGCAGCTCCTCAGGGGCAGGAAGTGTAGCAAGCTACACCTTT

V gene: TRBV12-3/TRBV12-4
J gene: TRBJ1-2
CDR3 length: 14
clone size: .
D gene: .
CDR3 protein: CASSASGTLQGYTF
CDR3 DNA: TGTGCCAGCAGTGCCTCCGGGACCCTGCAGGGCTACACCTTC

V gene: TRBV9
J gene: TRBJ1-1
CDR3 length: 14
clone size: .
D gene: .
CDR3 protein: CASSVGHGPTEAFF
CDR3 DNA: TGTGCCAGCAGCGTAGGGCATGGACCCACTGAAGCTTTCTTT

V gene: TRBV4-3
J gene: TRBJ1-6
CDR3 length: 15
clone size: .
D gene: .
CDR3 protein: CASSQDSGADSPLHF
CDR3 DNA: TGCGCCAGCAGCCAAGATTCCGGAGCGGATTCACCCCTCCACTTT

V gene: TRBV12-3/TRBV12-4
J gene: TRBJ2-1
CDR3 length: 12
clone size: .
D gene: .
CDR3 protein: CASKLLYNEQFF
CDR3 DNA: TGTGCCAGCAAACTCCTCTACAATGAGCAGTTCTTC

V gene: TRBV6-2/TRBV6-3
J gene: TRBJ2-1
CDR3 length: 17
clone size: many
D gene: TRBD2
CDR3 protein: CASSIRQRGTVYNEQFF
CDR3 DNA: TGTGCCAGCAGTATCCGACAGCGGGGGACTGTGTACAATGAGCAGTTCTTC

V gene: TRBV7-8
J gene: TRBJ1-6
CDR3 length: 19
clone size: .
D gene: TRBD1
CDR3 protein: CASSPHRQGAYLYNSPLHF
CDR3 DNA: TGTGCCAGCAGCCCACACCGACAGGGGGCCTACCTCTATAATTCACCCCTCCACTTT

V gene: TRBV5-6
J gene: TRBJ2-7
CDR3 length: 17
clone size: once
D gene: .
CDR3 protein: CASSLAFGVESSYEQYF
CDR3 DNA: TGTGCCAGCAGCTTGGCGTTCGGCGTGGAGAGCTCCTACGAGCAGTACTTC

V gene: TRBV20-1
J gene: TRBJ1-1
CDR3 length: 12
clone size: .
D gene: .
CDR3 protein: CSALQGPTEAFF
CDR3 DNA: TGCAGTGCTCTCCAGGGGCCCACTGAAGCTTTCTTT

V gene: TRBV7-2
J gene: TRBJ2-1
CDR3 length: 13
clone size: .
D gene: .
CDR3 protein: CASSYYSTNEQFF
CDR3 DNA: TGTGCCAGCAGCTACTATTCTACGAATGAGCAGTTCTTC

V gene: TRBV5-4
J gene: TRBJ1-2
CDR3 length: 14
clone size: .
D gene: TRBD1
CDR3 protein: CASSIPGQGPGYTF
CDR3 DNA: TGTGCCAGCAGCATCCCGGGACAGGGGCCCGGCTACACCTTC

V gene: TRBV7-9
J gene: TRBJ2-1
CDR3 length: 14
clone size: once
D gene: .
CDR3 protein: CASKRGGSYNEQFF
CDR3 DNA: TGTGCCAGCAAGAGGGGAGGCTCCTACAATGAGCAGTTCTTC

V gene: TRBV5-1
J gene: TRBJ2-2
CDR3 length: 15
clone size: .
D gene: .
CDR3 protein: CASRRDGMNTGELFF
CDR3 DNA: TGCGCCAGCAGACGGGACGGGATGAACACCGGGGAGCTGTTTTTT

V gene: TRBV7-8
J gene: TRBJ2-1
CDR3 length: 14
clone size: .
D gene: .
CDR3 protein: CASILNQRSTEQFF
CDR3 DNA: TGTGCCAGCATCCTAAATCAGAGGTCCACTGAGCAGTTCTTC

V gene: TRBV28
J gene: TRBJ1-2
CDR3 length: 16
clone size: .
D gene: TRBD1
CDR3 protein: CASSLSPGQGTYGYTF
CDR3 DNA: TGTGCCAGCAGTTTGTCCCCGGGACAGGGTACCTATGGCTACACCTTC

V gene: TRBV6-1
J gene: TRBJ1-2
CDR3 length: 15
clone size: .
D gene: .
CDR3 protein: CASSEALGGTYGYTF
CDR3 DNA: TGTGCCAGCAGTGAAGCGCTTGGAGGGACCTATGGCTACACCTTC